The subject of this entry is one TCR beta chain. These data belong to a study of shared clonotypes between healthy human individuals. Produced via immunoSEQ multiplex PCR; TCRdb's table is partial and in-frame only. The sample carries about 2.3 million clones, 93% recorded once. Germline V gene data show CDR1 as MDHEN and CDR2 as SYDVKM. V gave up 6 bases and J gave up 7 bases, with 12 bases separating them. This CDR3 comprises 12 residues. This TCR derives from a man in his late teens or twenties in good health. Some clones in this sample may be carry-over from other donors' samples. The chain couples TRBV28 to TRBJ1-2, with D possibly being TRBD1 (5 bases). Source material: naive CD4+ T cells from PBMCs. Regarding subset: CD45RA+ positively selected. CDR3 DNA sequence: TGTGCCAGCAGACCTCGACAGTTTGGCTACACCTTC. Its translation: CASRPRQFGYTF.